The 29 T cell receptor beta chains presented below share a single source sample, sequenced in a study of blood T cell repertoires in COVID-19. Libraries were prepared by immunoSEQ multiplex PCR; TCRdb keeps only in-frame clonotypes and omits some of them. This sample has around 270,000 clones, with 84% found just once. Sequenced sample: peripheral blood. The receptors were sampled from a woman between 35 and 50 years old who had recovered from COVID-19.

The rearrangement uses TRBV2 and TRBJ2-2; D perhaps matches TRBD1 (5 bases). Germline CDR1 SNHLY, CDR2 FYNNEI. There are 13 residues in the CDR3. The V end was cut by 7 bases, the J end by 7 bases, with 13 bases between. This chain's CDR3 is CASTLRVVGELFF. The CDR3 region has the DNA TGTGCCAGCACTCTCAGGGTGGTCGGGGAGCTGTTTTTT.

The chain recombines TRBV19 with TRBJ1-4; no definite D call. CDR1 and CDR2 (germline): LNHDA, SQIVND (reference sequence). V gave up 3 bases and J gave up 8 bases, with 13 bases separating them. The CDR3 loop spans 14 amino acids. The CDR3 is CASSIATLGEKLFF. The CDR3 DNA reads TGTGCCAGTAGTATTGCGACGTTGGGCGAAAAACTGTTTTTT.

The chain combines TRBV5-1 with TRBJ1-1; tentatively, D is TRBD1 (5 bases). CDR3 length: 14 amino acids. Germline V gene data show CDR1 as SGHRS and CDR2 as YFSETQ. Trimming took off 0 bases at V and 5 bases at J, with 11 bases between the two ends. The CDR3 DNA is TGCGCCAGCAGCTTGGGCCTCGGGGGGACTGAAGCTTTCTTT. Its protein product is CASSLGLGGTEAFF. The full variable domain, completed using reference TRBV5-1 and TRBJ1-1, is KAGVTQTPRYLIKTRGQQVTLSCSPISGHRSVSWYQQTPGQGLQFLFEYFSETQRNKGNFPGRFSGRQFSNSRSEMNVSTLELGDSALYLCASSLGLGGTEAFFGQGTRLTVV.

J is TRBJ1-4 and V is TRBV19, with TRBD1 as a possible D gene (5 bases). Germline V gene data show CDR1 as LNHDA and CDR2 as SQIVND (reference sequence). The ends were cut back, 4 bases at V and 8 bases at J, with 11 bases in the middle. The CDR3 is made up of 13 amino acids. CDR3 in DNA: TGTGCCAGTAGTAAACAGGTCCAGGAAAAACTGTTTTTT. Amino acid sequence: CASSKQVQEKLFF.

The chain links TRBV5-1 to TRBJ1-2; a weak D match, TRBD1 (6 bases). CDR3 length: 15 residues. The germline V and J ends were trimmed by 4 bases and 7 bases, with 20 bases remaining between them. Germline V lookup: CDR1 SGHRS, CDR2 YFSETQ. CDR3 sequence (DNA): TGCGCCAGCAGCCCCGGGGGGGCAGCCCATGGTGGCTACACCTTC. This gives the protein CASSPGGAAHGGYTF.

The rearrangement uses TRBV10-3 and TRBJ1-2; 8 bases match TRBD1. The CDR3 runs 15 residues. Looked up from germline, CDR1 is ENHRY and CDR2 is SYGVKD. Trimming removed 5 bases from V and 2 bases from J; junction bases left unmatched: 7. The CDR3 DNA is TGTGCCATCAGTTTAGGACAGGGACGCAACTATGGCTACACCTTC. It specifies CAISLGQGRNYGYTF.

The chain couples TRBV6-5 to TRBJ1-4; possibly TRBD1 for D (6 bases). The CDR3 contains 13 residues. Trimming removed 7 bases at V and 8 bases at J, with 14 bases between. The germline V gene has CDR1 MNHEY and CDR2 SVGAGI. CDR3 bases: TGTGCCAGCACCAGGGGCGCTCCCGAAAAACTGTTTTTT. Amino acid sequence: CASTRGAPEKLFF.

This chain joins TRBV20-1 and TRBJ2-1, with 8 bases matching TRBD2. Germline V gene data show CDR1 as DFQATT and CDR2 as SNEGSKA (reference sequence). V dropped 3 bases and J dropped 6; count of bases not matched to a gene: 16. This CDR3 has 17 residues. The CDR3: CSASNMGSVAGLNEQFF. The DNA of the CDR3 is TGCAGTGCTAGTAATATGGGTTCGGTAGCGGGGCTCAATGAGCAGTTCTTC.

The sample holds one count of this clone. This chain joins TRBV28 and TRBJ1-5, with TRBD1 as a possible D gene (5 bases). Trimming took off 4 bases at V and 6 bases at J, with 7 bases between the two ends. The CDR3 totals 12 residues. Per the germline V gene, CDR1 is MDHEN and CDR2 is SYDVKM. The CDR3, as DNA: TGTGCCAGCAGTTCCACAGGTCAGCCCCAGCATTTT. Translated: CASSSTGQPQHF. Using reference TRBV28 and TRBJ1-5 for the parts outside the CDR3, the full variable domain is DVKVTQSSRYLVKRTGEKVFLECVQDMDHENMFWYRQDPGLGLRLIYFSYDVKMKEKGDIPEGYSVSREKKERFSLILESASTNQTSMYLCASSSTGQPQHFGDGTRLSIL.

The V and J genes are TRBV5-5 and TRBJ2-5; TRBD1 agrees at 7 bases. The CDR3 is 14 residues long. J gave up 4 bases and V 4 bases, and 7 bases lay outside the gene matches. Germline V gene lookup returns CDR1 SGHKS and CDR2 YYEKEE (reference sequence). The CDR3 DNA reads TGTGCCAGCAGCCTAGCCGGGACAGCAGAGACCCAGTACTTC. Its protein product is CASSLAGTAETQYF.

The chain is built from TRBV5-4 and TRBJ2-6, with D uncertain. Trimming took 3 bases from V and 0 from J, leaving 10 bases between them. The CDR3 covers 16 residues. Germline CDR1 reads SGHNT; CDR2 reads YYREEE (reference sequence). CDR3 bases: TGTGCCAGCAGCTCAGGCGCCAGCTCTGGGGCCAACGTCCTGACTTTC. Translation: CASSSGASSGANVLTF.

The V and J genes are TRBV7-2 and TRBJ1-6; 7 bases agree with TRBD1. With V trimmed by 5 bases and J by 7 bases, 2 bases remained unmatched. Germline V gene sequence: CDR1 SGHTA, CDR2 FQGNSA. The CDR3 totals 13 residues. The CDR3 DNA follows: TGTGCCAGCAGCGGGGACAGAAATTCACCCCTCCACTTT. This encodes CASSGDRNSPLHF.

The rearrangement joins TRBV11-3 to TRBJ2-5, with 9 bases lining up with TRBD1. V dropped 0 bases and J dropped 5; count of bases not matched to a gene: 16. Looked up from germline, CDR1 is SGHNT and CDR2 is YENEEA. This CDR3 comprises 19 residues. The CDR3 loop reads CASSLDLTPGQGRVETQYF. CDR3 DNA sequence: TGTGCCAGCAGCTTAGATTTGACGCCCGGACAGGGGCGGGTGGAGACCCAGTACTTC.

This clone was seen a handful of times. This chain links TRBV24-1 with TRBJ2-1; tentative D call: TRBD1 (7 bases). V dropped 4 bases and J dropped 3 bases, with 9 bases sitting between them. This CDR3 comprises 14 residues. CDR1 and CDR2 (germline): KGHDR, SFDVKD. CDR3 in amino acids: CATSERDSYNEQFF. Here the CDR3 DNA reads TGTGCCACCAGTGAGCGGGACAGCTACAATGAGCAGTTCTTC.

This clone came up a few times. This chain uses TRBV18 with TRBJ1-2; D is possibly TRBD1 (5 bases). The CDR3 runs 13 residues. Trimming pared 4 bases from V and 10 bases from J, leaving 16 bases between. Germline V gene lookup returns CDR1 KGHSH and CDR2 LQKENI. The CDR3 spells CASSLSGTDYYTF. CDR3 in DNA: TGTGCCAGCTCACTGTCCGGGACGGACTACTACACCTTC.

This chain connects TRBV11-3 to TRBJ1-3; unclear D gene. Germline V gene sequence: CDR1 SGHNT, CDR2 YENEEA. V was trimmed by 1 base and J by 4 bases, leaving 8 bases between them. There are 14 residues in the CDR3. CDR3 DNA: TGTGCCAGCAGCTTAGGGCAGGCCGGAAACACCATATATTTT. The encoded protein is CASSLGQAGNTIYF.

This sequence joins TRBV29-1 and TRBJ1-2; D perhaps matches TRBD1 (6 bases). Between the trimmed V and J ends, which lost 2 bases and 4 bases, there was a span of 14 bases. This CDR3 spans 14 amino acids. Germline assignment: CDR1 SQVTM and CDR2 ANQGSEA. The CDR3 is CSVEHQGRGYGYTF. In DNA form, the CDR3 reads TGCAGCGTTGAACATCAGGGCAGGGGCTATGGCTACACCTTC.

The CDR3 sequence is CASTSPREDVGYTF. For the CDR3, the DNA is TGTGCCAGCACCAGCCCACGGGAAGACGTTGGCTACACCTTC. The chain joins TRBV6-5 to TRBJ1-2; no clear D. The V gene's germline CDR1 is MNHEY and CDR2 SVGAGI. This CDR3 is built from 14 residues. V was trimmed by 7 bases and J by 7 bases, leaving 19 bases between them.

The chain carries TRBV5-1 and TRBJ2-3, with TRBD1 identical over 7 bases. Germline-derived CDR1 and CDR2 are SGHRS and YFSETQ. The CDR3 has 14 residues. Trimming removed 3 bases from V and 2 bases from J; junction bases left unmatched: 3. Here the CDR3 DNA reads TGCGCCAGCAGCTCGGGACAGACCACAGATACGCAGTATTTT. Its protein product is CASSSGQTTDTQYF. Based on the CDR3 plus reference TRBV5-1 and TRBJ2-3, the full variable domain is KAGVTQTPRYLIKTRGQQVTLSCSPISGHRSVSWYQQTPGQGLQFLFEYFSETQRNKGNFPGRFSGRQFSNSRSEMNVSTLELGDSALYLCASSSGQTTDTQYFGPGTRLTVL.

The chain combines TRBV11-3 with TRBJ2-1; 11 nucleotides align to TRBD2. The CDR3 is 16 residues long. Germline V lookup: CDR1 SGHNT, CDR2 YENEEA. Trimming took 3 bases from V and 7 from J; bases not matched to a gene: 8. In DNA, the CDR3 is TGTGCCAGCAGCTTGGGGTTGGTAGCGGGGGGGAATGAGCAGTTCTTC. This codes for CASSLGLVAGGNEQFF.

The gene calls are TRBV24-1 and TRBJ2-3; 8 bases fit TRBD2. Trimming cost V 3 bases and J 6 bases; bases outside gene matches: 16. Germline CDR1 is KGHDR and CDR2 is SFDVKD. The CDR3 covers 18 residues. The CDR3 region is CATSDPSGSGGGGDTQYF. In DNA form, the CDR3 reads TGTGCCACCAGTGATCCGTCGGGCAGCGGGGGCGGGGGGGATACGCAGTATTTT.

The chain joins TRBV27 to TRBJ1-6; D not certain. Trimming left V 3 bases short and J 7 bases short, with 7 bases between. Looked up from germline, CDR1 is MNHEY and CDR2 is SMNVEV (reference sequence). The CDR3 runs to 13 residues. The CDR3 DNA is TGTGCCAGCAGTTTCAAGGAGAATTCACCCCTCCACTTT. This encodes CASSFKENSPLHF.

This chain joins TRBV30 and TRBJ1-2; 7 positions match TRBD1. This CDR3 comprises 12 residues. After removal of 3 bases from V and 4 bases from J, the junction contained 2 bases not matched to a gene. Germline assignment: CDR1 GTSNPN and CDR2 SVGIG (reference sequence). CDR3: CAWRTGSYGYTF. The CDR3 DNA follows: TGTGCCTGGAGGACAGGGAGCTATGGCTACACCTTC.

The chain is built from TRBV5-3 and TRBJ2-2; maybe TRBD1 (6 bases). TRBV5-3 falls under the ORF class, with uncertain function. V was shortened by 4 bases and J by 4 bases, with 11 bases between the two germline ends. The CDR3 sequence is 14 residues long. The DNA for the CDR3 is TGTGCCAGAAGCCACAGGGTTACCACCGGGGAGCTGTTTTTT. This encodes CARSHRVTTGELFF.

The J gene is TRBJ1-1, the V gene TRBV28; D gene ambiguous. This CDR3 is 14 amino acids long. Germline lookup yields CDR1 MDHEN and CDR2 SYDVKM. Trimming removed 3 bases at V and 8 bases at J, with 16 bases between. CDR3 DNA sequence: TGTGCCAGCAGTTTCCCCCAGTCCCTTTCCGAAGCTTTCTTT. Encoded protein: CASSFPQSLSEAFF.

In its sample, this clone was seen a few times. The chain recombines TRBV12-3 or TRBV12-4 with TRBJ1-6; D is possibly TRBD1 (6 bases). Trimming stripped 5 bases from V and 10 bases from J, with 12 bases between. The length of the CDR3 is 13 residues. The CDR3: CASSRTGYSPLHF. CDR3 nucleotides: TGTGCCAGCAGTCGTACAGGGTACTCACCCCTCCACTTT.

This sequence joins TRBV5-1 and TRBJ2-7; TRBD2 is a possible D gene (6 bases). The germline V gene has CDR1 SGHRS and CDR2 YFSETQ. Trimming stripped 0 bases from V and 2 bases from J, with 12 bases between. This CDR3 comprises 15 residues. The CDR3 protein is CASSLGGGYTYEQYF. The CDR3 bases are TGCGCCAGCAGCTTGGGCGGAGGGTACACCTACGAGCAGTACTTC.

The gene calls are TRBV29-1 and TRBJ2-7; the D gene is possibly TRBD1 (6 bases). Germline-derived CDR1 and CDR2 are SQVTM and ANQGSEA. The length of the CDR3 is 14 residues. Deletions cut 5 bases from V and 6 bases from J, with 20 bases between. The CDR3 DNA sequence: TGCAGCGTTCTCCTGTCCAGGGGTCCCCCCGAGCAGTACTTC. Its translation: CSVLLSRGPPEQYF.

The CDR3 here is CATSVQENTDTQYF. Written as DNA, the CDR3 is TGTGCCACCAGTGTCCAGGAAAACACAGATACGCAGTATTTT. The rearrangement uses TRBV24-1 and TRBJ2-3, with D unresolved. V lost 5 bases to trimming and J lost 2 bases, with 10 bases between them. The CDR3 is 14 residues long. The germline CDR1 and CDR2 sequences are KGHDR and SFDVKD.